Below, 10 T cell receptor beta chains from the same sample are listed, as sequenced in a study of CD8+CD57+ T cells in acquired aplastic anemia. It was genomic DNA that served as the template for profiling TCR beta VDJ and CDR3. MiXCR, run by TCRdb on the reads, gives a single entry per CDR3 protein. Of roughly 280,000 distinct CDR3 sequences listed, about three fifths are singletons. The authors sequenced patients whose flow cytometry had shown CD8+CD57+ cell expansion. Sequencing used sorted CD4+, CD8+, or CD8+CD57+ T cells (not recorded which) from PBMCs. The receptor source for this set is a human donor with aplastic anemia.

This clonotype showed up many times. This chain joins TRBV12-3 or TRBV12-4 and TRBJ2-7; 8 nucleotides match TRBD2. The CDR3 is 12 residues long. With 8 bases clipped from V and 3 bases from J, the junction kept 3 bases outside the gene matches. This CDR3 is CASSRGGYEQYF. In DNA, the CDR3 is TGTGCCAGCTCCCGGGGGGGCTACGAGCAGTACTTC.

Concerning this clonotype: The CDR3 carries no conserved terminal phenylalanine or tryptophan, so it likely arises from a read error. The CDR3 region is CASSGNRGSVYEQYL. For the CDR3, the DNA is TGTGCCAGCAGCGGAAACAGGGGTTCAGTCTACGAGCAGTACCTC. J is TRBJ2-7 and V is TRBV6-5; 7 nucleotides line up with TRBD1. This CDR3 has 15 residues. Germline-derived CDR1 and CDR2 are MNHEY and SVGAGI. Trimming cost V 6 bases and J 3 bases; bases outside gene matches: 11.

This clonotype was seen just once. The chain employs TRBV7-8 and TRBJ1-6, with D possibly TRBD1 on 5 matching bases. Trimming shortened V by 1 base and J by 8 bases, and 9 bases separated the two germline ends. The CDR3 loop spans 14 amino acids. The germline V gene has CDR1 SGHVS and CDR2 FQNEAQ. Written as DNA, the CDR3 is TGTGCCAGCAGCTTAGTGTTCAGGGATTCACCCCTCCACTTT. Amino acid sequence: CASSLVFRDSPLHF. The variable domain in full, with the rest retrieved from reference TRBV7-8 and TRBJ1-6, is GAGVSQSPRYKVAKRGQDVALRCDPISGHVSLFWYQQALGQGPEFLTYFQNEAQLDKSGLPSDRFFAERPEGSVSTLKIQRTQQEDSAVYLCASSLVFRDSPLHFGNGTRLTVT.

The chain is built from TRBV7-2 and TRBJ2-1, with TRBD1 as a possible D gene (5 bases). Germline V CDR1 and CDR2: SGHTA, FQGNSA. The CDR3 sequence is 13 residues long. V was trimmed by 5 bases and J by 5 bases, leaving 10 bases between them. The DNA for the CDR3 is TGTGCCAGCAGCCCCCGACAGCACAATGAGCAGTTCTTC. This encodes CASSPRQHNEQFF.

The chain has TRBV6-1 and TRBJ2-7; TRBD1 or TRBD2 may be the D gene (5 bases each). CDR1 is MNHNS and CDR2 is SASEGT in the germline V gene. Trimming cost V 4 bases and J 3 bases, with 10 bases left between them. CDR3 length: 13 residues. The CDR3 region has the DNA TGTGCCAGCAGTGGAGGGGATCTCTACGAGCAGTACTTC. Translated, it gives CASSGGDLYEQYF.

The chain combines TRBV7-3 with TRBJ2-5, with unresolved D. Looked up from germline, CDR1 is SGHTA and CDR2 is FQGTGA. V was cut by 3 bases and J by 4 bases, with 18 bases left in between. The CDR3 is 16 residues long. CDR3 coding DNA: TGTGCCAGCAGCTTGGCCGAGAACTCCTGGGGAGAGACCCAGTACTTC. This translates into CASSLAENSWGETQYF. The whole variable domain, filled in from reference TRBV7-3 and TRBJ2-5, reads GAGVSQTPSNKVTEKGKYVELRCDPISGHTALYWYRQSLGQGPEFLIYFQGTGAADDSGLPNDRFFAVRPEGSVSTLKIQRTERGDSAVYLCASSLAENSWGETQYFGPGTRLLVL.

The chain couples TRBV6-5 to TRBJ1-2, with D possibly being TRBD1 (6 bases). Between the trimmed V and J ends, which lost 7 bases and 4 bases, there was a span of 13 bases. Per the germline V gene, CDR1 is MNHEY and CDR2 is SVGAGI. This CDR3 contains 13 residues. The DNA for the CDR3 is TGTGCCAGCATCCAAGGGGGACTCTATGGCTACACCTTC. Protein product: CASIQGGLYGYTF.

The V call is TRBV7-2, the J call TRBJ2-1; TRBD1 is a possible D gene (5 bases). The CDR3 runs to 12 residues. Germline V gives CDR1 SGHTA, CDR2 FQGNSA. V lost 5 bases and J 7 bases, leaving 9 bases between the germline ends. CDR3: CASSQPGNEQFF. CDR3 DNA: TGTGCCAGCAGCCAGCCAGGGAATGAGCAGTTCTTC.

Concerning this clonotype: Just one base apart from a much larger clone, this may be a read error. Written as DNA, the CDR3 is TGTGCCAGTAGTAGAGGGACAGGGGTCAATCGGCCCCAGCATTTT. It specifies CASSRGTGVNRPQHF. The chain employs TRBV19 and TRBJ1-5; 10 bases match TRBD1. The CDR3 has 15 amino acids. From germline, CDR1 is LNHDA and CDR2 SQIVND (reference sequence).

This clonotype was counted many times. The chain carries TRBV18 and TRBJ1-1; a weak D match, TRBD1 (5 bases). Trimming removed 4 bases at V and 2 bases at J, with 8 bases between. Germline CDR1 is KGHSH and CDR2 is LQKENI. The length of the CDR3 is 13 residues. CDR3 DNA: TGTGCCAGCTCACTCGACAGTAACACTGAAGCTTTCTTT. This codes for CASSLDSNTEAFF.